The 13 T cell receptor beta chains presented below share a single source sample, sequenced in a study of blood T cell repertoires in COVID-19. The method was immunoSEQ multiplex PCR; TCRdb's version includes in-frame clones alone and lacks a portion of them. The repertoire includes more than 25,000 clones, 80% to 90% of them detected once, and around 3.5% sits in the top ten. Material for sequencing was peripheral blood. The receptors come from a human donor in a cohort sampled during active COVID-19.

The chain recombines TRBV5-1 with TRBJ2-3; the D is unclear. The germline CDR1 and CDR2 sequences are SGHRS and YFSETQ. The V end lost 1 base, the J end lost 0 bases, and 9 bases lay between the germline ends. CDR3 length: 15 amino acids. The CDR3 loop is CASSLFLSSTDTQYF. In DNA form, the CDR3 reads TGCGCCAGCAGCTTGTTTCTTTCGAGCACAGATACGCAGTATTTT.

V is TRBV9 and J is TRBJ2-2, with TRBD2 matching over 14 bases. CDR1 is SGDLS, CDR2 YYNGEE, per germline. V lost 2 bases and J lost 11; bases outside the gene matches: 2. There are 14 residues in the CDR3. CDR3: CASSVTSGGAELFF. CDR3 DNA: TGTGCCAGCAGCGTGACTAGCGGGGGGGCCGAGCTGTTTTTT.

This chain links TRBV11-2 with TRBJ2-2; 9 bases match TRBD1. The V segment lost 5 bases and the J segment 1 base; nucleotides outside the gene matches: 2. This CDR3 has 15 residues. The germline gives CDR1 SGHAT, CDR2 FQNNGV. The CDR3 bases are TGTGCCAGCAGCCGGGGACAGGGGAACACCGGGGAGCTGTTTTTT. Protein product: CASSRGQGNTGELFF.

The genes are TRBV6-5 and TRBJ1-1, with 7 bases that match TRBD1. V was pared by 7 bases and J by 5 bases, with 7 bases of the junction left unmatched. CDR3 length equals 13 residues. Germline CDR1 and CDR2: MNHEY and SVGAGI. This chain's CDR3 is CASKEGAVTEAFF. In DNA, the CDR3 is TGTGCCAGCAAGGAGGGGGCTGTGACTGAAGCTTTCTTT.

The chain carries TRBV5-4 and TRBJ1-4, with TRBD1 matching 7 bases. The germline V gene has CDR1 SGHNT and CDR2 YYREEE (reference sequence). CDR3 length: 14 residues. J gave up 5 bases and V 4 bases, and 5 bases lay outside the gene matches. The DNA of the CDR3 is TGTGCCAGCAGCGCGGGACAGTGGAATGAAAAACTGTTTTTT. This sequence encodes CASSAGQWNEKLFF.

The chain recombines TRBV19 with TRBJ2-3; 7 nucleotides align to TRBD2. Germline V gene lookup returns CDR1 LNHDA and CDR2 SQIVND (reference sequence). V lost 5 bases and J lost 2; bases outside the gene matches: 7. The CDR3 covers 15 residues. CDR3: CASSRSSGDTDTQYF. The CDR3 DNA is TGTGCCAGTAGTCGGTCGAGCGGGGACACAGATACGCAGTATTTT.

V is TRBV18 and J is TRBJ1-1; D is perhaps TRBD1 (5 bases). This CDR3 is 16 amino acids long. CDR1 and CDR2 (germline): KGHSH, LQKENI. The V end was cut by 3 bases, the J end by 0 bases, with 14 bases between. The DNA of the CDR3 is TGTGCCAGCTCACCCTTTCCTCTGACAGTGAACACTGAAGCTTTCTTT. Encoded protein: CASSPFPLTVNTEAFF.

This clone was picked up one time. The rearrangement uses TRBV7-2 and TRBJ2-1; a weak D match, TRBD2 (6 bases). Germline values: CDR1 SGHTA, CDR2 FQGNSA. The V and J ends lost 2 bases and 0 bases respectively, with 14 bases between them. The CDR3 extends over 17 amino acids. The CDR3 loop reads CASSLISAGPSYNEQFF. The CDR3, as DNA: TGTGCCAGCAGCTTAATTTCGGCGGGGCCCTCCTACAATGAGCAGTTCTTC.

This clone was seen once. J is TRBJ1-2 and V is TRBV6-5; D perhaps matches TRBD1 (5 bases). With 2 bases removed from V and 3 bases from J, the gap between germline ends came to 7 bases. The CDR3 covers 13 residues. CDR1 is MNHEY, CDR2 SVGAGI, per germline. The CDR3 here is CASSYGADYGYTF. DNA for the CDR3: TGTGCCAGCAGTTACGGGGCAGACTATGGCTACACCTTC.

The rearrangement links TRBV11-1 to TRBJ1-5, with 7 bases that match TRBD1. J lost 7 bases, V lost 4 bases, and 4 bases had no gene match. Germline V gene sequence: CDR1 SGHAT, CDR2 FQDESV (reference sequence). This CDR3 comprises 13 residues. The CDR3 DNA is TGTGCCAGCAGCTCCCAACAGGGGCAGCCCCAGCATTTT. It encodes CASSSQQGQPQHF. Full variable domain (rest looked up from reference TRBV11-1 and TRBJ1-5): EAEVAQSPRYKITEKSQAVAFWCDPISGHATLYWYRQILGQGPELLVQFQDESVVDDSQLPKDRFSAERLKGVDSTLKIQPAELGDSAMYLCASSSQQGQPQHFGDGTRLSIL.

The rearrangement joins TRBV12-3 or TRBV12-4 to TRBJ2-7; D is ambiguous. CDR3 size: 12 residues. The V end lost 2 bases, the J end lost 7 bases, and 9 bases lay between the germline ends. CDR3 in amino acids: CASSLFIEEQYF. The CDR3 DNA reads TGTGCCAGCAGTTTATTTATAGAAGAGCAGTACTTC.

The chain couples TRBV12-3 or TRBV12-4 to TRBJ1-2; 7 bases match TRBD1. Trimming at V came to 4 bases and at J to 3 bases, leaving 2 bases not matched to a gene. The CDR3 runs 13 residues. CDR3: CASSYTGDYGYTF. The CDR3 coding sequence is TGTGCCAGCAGTTATACAGGGGACTATGGCTACACCTTC.

The chain couples TRBV19 to TRBJ2-7; the match to TRBD1 covers 12 bases. Germline CDR1 is LNHDA and CDR2 is SQIVND (reference sequence). V dropped 3 bases and J dropped 3; count of bases not matched to a gene: 3. The CDR3 is 15 amino acids. The CDR3 nucleotides are TGTGCCAGTAGTATCGGGACAGGGGGCGTCTACGAGCAGTACTTC. Protein sequence: CASSIGTGGVYEQYF.